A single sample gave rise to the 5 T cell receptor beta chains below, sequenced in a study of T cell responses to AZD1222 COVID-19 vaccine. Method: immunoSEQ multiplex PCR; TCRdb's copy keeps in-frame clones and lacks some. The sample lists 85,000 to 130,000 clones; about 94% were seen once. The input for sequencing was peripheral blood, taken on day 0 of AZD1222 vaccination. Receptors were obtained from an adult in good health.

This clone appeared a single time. The DNA of the CDR3 is TGTGCCAGCAGCCCCAGAGGAGCAGATACGCAGTATTTT. The encoded protein is CASSPRGADTQYF. The V and J genes are TRBV11-2 and TRBJ2-3; D not resolved. There are 13 residues in the CDR3. Germline V gene sequence: CDR1 SGHAT, CDR2 FQNNGV. Trimming pared 5 bases from V and 4 bases from J, leaving 10 bases between.

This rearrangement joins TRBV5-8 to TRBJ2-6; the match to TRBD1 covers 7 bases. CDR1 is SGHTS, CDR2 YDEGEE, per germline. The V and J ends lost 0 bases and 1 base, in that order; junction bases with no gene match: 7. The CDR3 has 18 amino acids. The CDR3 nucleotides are TGTGCCAGCAGCTTGGTAAAGGGGGCCATATCTGGGGCCAACGTCCTGACTTTC. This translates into CASSLVKGAISGANVLTF.

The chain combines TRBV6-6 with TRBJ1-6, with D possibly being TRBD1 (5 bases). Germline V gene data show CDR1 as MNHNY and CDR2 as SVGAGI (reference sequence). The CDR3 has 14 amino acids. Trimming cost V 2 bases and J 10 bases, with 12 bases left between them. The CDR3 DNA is TGTGCCAGCAGTTACGGGACGGCCATCTCACCCCTCCACTTT. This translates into CASSYGTAISPLHF.

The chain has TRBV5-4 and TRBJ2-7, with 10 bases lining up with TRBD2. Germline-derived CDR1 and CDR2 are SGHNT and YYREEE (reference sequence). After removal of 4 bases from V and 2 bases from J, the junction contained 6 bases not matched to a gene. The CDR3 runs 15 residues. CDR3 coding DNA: TGTGCCAGCAGCCCCCGGACTAGCGGCCCCTACGAGCAGTACTTC. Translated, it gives CASSPRTSGPYEQYF.

CDR3: CASSLFGRTGELFF. Here the CDR3 DNA reads TGTGCCAGCAGCTTGTTTGGGAGGACCGGGGAGCTGTTTTTT. The rearrangement links TRBV5-5 to TRBJ2-2, with D possibly TRBD2 on 6 matching bases. Germline lookup yields CDR1 SGHKS and CDR2 YYEKEE (reference sequence). V was pared by 1 base and J by 5 bases, with 9 bases between. The CDR3 is 14 amino acids.